This is a list of T cell receptor beta chains from one sample in a study of response to subunit inactivated influenza vaccine. From the RT-PCR reads, TCRdb called clonotypes with MiXCR, one entry per CDR3 protein. The sample carries about 540,000 distinct CDR3 sequences, around a quarter recorded once. This sample was shared with a second study, whose subject was T cells expressing NK-cell markers.

Sequenced here: CD4+ T cells sorted from PBMCs, sampled about 11 days after vaccination. The receptor set was obtained from a man between 45 and 60 years old who received an inactivated influenza vaccine. Each CDR3 is given with its conserved first and last residue. The D gene is left open where the match is weak. Some rows have no size entry. The others give once, few or many, or a class for an expanded clone.

>TRBV10-3|-|14|TRBJ1-1|-
TGTGCCATCAGTGAGGGTCGGAGGAACACTGAAGCTTTCTTT
CAISEGRRNTEAFF
>TRBV12-3/TRBV12-4|TRBD1|14|TRBJ1-1|few
TGTGCCAGCAGCCAAAGGGACAGGGGGGTTGAAGCTTTCTTT
CASSQRDRGVEAFF
>TRBV7-2|TRBD2|13|TRBJ2-1|-
TGTGCCAGCAGCTTACCCGGGACTAGTGAGCAGTTCTTC
CASSLPGTSEQFF
>TRBV5-1|-|12|TRBJ2-3|-
TGCGCCAGCAGGAACCTAGAGGGGGGAAAGTATTTT
CASRNLEGGKYF
>TRBV21-1|-|16|TRBJ2-2|-
-
CASSKWGGGNTGELFF
>TRBV11-1|TRBD2|15|TRBJ2-1|few
TGTGCCAGCAGCCCCAGCGGGAGGGCCCTAGGTGAGCAGTTCTTC
CASSPSGRALGEQFF
>TRBV7-9|-|16|TRBJ2-6|-
TGTGCCAGCAGCTTAGCGCGGGACACTGGGGCCAACGTCCTGACTTTC
CASSLARDTGANVLTF
>TRBV12-3/TRBV12-4|TRBD2|17|TRBJ2-3|many
TGTGCCAGCAGGTTAGGACCGGGACTAGCGGACACAGATACGCAGTATTTT
CASRLGPGLADTDTQYF
>TRBV20-1|-|12|TRBJ1-5|few
TGCAGTGCTACAGGGTTGGGTCAGCCCCAGCATTTT
CSATGLGQPQHF
>TRBV5-1|-|15|TRBJ2-3|few
TGCGCCAGCAGCTTGGGGGTGGACAGCACAGATACGCAGTATTTT
CASSLGVDSTDTQYF
>TRBV2|-|10|TRBJ2-7|-
TGTGCCAGCAGTGAAGGAAGTCAGTACTTC
CASSEGSQYF
>TRBV7-2|-|13|TRBJ1-3|-
TGTGCCAGCAGCTTCGAGTTTGGAAACACCATATATTTT
CASSFEFGNTIYF
>TRBV4-3|TRBD2|16|TRBJ2-2|-
TGCGCCAGCAGCCAAGATCCCGGGGGGTACACCGGGGAGCTGTTTTTT
CASSQDPGGYTGELFF
>TRBV11-2|-|15|TRBJ2-5|few
TGTGCCAGCAGCAGCGGTCGGTGGGAGCAAGAGACCCAGTACTTC
CASSSGRWEQETQYF
>TRBV7-9|-|16|TRBJ2-3|-
TGTGCCAGCAGCTTTGGAGACGGGGGAGGCACAGATACGCAGTATTTT
CASSFGDGGGTDTQYF
>TRBV18|TRBD1|16|TRBJ2-3|few
TGTGCCAGCTCACCATCTGGACAGGGGGTTCGGGATACGCAGTATTTT
CASSPSGQGVRDTQYF
>TRBV29-1|-|15|TRBJ2-5|-
TGCAGCGTTGAACCCGTTGCGGGACGACAAGAGACCCAGTACTTC
CSVEPVAGRQETQYF
>TRBV3-1|-|11|TRBJ1-1|few
TGTGCCAGCAGCCAGCCGGGGCTCGCTTTCTTT
CASSQPGLAFF
>TRBV2|-|11|TRBJ1-2|many
TGTGCCAGCAGTGATGGCTATGGCTACACCTTC
CASSDGYGYTF
>TRBV12-3/TRBV12-4|TRBD1|15|TRBJ2-2|few
TGTGCCAGCAGTTTACCCGGGACAGGCACCGGGGAGCTGTTTTTT
CASSLPGTGTGELFF
>TRBV6-2/TRBV6-3|TRBD1|17|TRBJ2-3|-
TGTGCCAGCAGTACACTCTTTTTGGGACAGGGCACAGATACGCAGTATTTT
CASSTLFLGQGTDTQYF
>TRBV4-1|-|13|TRBJ1-1|few
TGCGCCAGCAGCCAAGACAAACTCTCTGAAGCTTTCTTT
CASSQDKLSEAFF
>TRBV28|TRBD1|15|TRBJ1-5|few
TGTGCCAGCAGCTCGGGACAGGGTGACAATCAGCCCCAGCATTTT
CASSSGQGDNQPQHF
>TRBV7-9|TRBD2|16|TRBJ2-7|few
TGTGCCAGCAGCCCACGACTAGCGGGAGGAGGTGACGAGCAGTACTTC
CASSPRLAGGGDEQYF
>TRBV20-1|-|12|TRBJ1-1|-
TGCAGTGCTAACAAATTGGGAACTGAAGCTTTCTTT
CSANKLGTEAFF
>TRBV20-1|-|16|TRBJ2-1|-
TGCAGTGCTAGAGCGGGGGGACAGACGAACTACAATGAGCAGTTCTTC
CSARAGGQTNYNEQFF
>TRBV12-3/TRBV12-4|-|16|TRBJ2-7|few
TGTGCCAGCAGTTTAGCGCTTTCGGGGCGGTCCTACGAGCAGTACTTC
CASSLALSGRSYEQYF
>TRBV18|-|12|TRBJ1-1|-
TGTGCCAGCTCAGAGAAGGACCGTCAAGCTTTCTTT
CASSEKDRQAFF
>TRBV5-1|-|13|TRBJ2-7|-
TGCGCCAGCAGCCCTAAACCTTTGGGGGAGCAGTACTTC
CASSPKPLGEQYF
>TRBV3-1|TRBD2|15|TRBJ2-7|-
TGTGCCAGCAGCCAGAGGCAGACGGCGGGGGACGAGCAGTACTTC
CASSQRQTAGDEQYF
>TRBV5-1|TRBD2|17|TRBJ2-1|-
TGCGCCAGCAGACTGACCACGGGGCTAGCGGGAGTCAGTGAGCAGTTCTTC
CASRLTTGLAGVSEQFF
>TRBV7-8|TRBD1|15|TRBJ1-4|-
TGTGCCAGCAGCCCGGGGACAGGCTCTAATGAAAAACTGTTTTTT
CASSPGTGSNEKLFF
>TRBV7-2|-|13|TRBJ2-1|few
TGTGCCAGCAGCTTCCTCCCCGACAATGAGCAGTTCTTC
CASSFLPDNEQFF
>TRBV12-3/TRBV12-4|-|11|TRBJ1-1|-
TGTGCCAGCAGTAAAGGGGCTGAAGCTTTCTTT
CASSKGAEAFF
>TRBV7-6|-|14|TRBJ2-7|-
TGTGCCAGCAGCTTAGGAGGAAACCCCTACGAGCAGTACTTC
CASSLGGNPYEQYF
>TRBV24-1|TRBD1|13|TRBJ1-1|-
TGTGCCACCAGGGGGACAGGGGGCACTGAAGCTTTCTTT
CATRGTGGTEAFF
>TRBV30|TRBD1|14|TRBJ1-2|-
TGTGCCTGGAGTATGGGACAGATAGTCTATGGCTACACCTTC
CAWSMGQIVYGYTF
>TRBV14|TRBD1|13|TRBJ2-3|few
TGTGCCAGCAGCCGGGACAGGGTTGATACGCAGTATTTT
CASSRDRVDTQYF
>TRBV20-1|-|16|TRBJ2-7|few
TGCAGTGCTAGAGGGGGGAGCGGCCTTTACTCCTACGAGCAGTACTTC
CSARGGSGLYSYEQYF
>TRBV11-2|-|17|TRBJ2-2|many
TGTGCCAGCAGGCCCTTCAAGGGCAGGGTGAACACCGGGGAGCTGTTTTTT
CASRPFKGRVNTGELFF
>TRBV20-1|-|10|TRBJ2-1|few
TGCAGTGCTAGTAACAATGAGCAGTTCTTC
CSASNNEQFF
>TRBV12-3/TRBV12-4|-|12|TRBJ2-1|-
TGTGCCAGCAGAAAGGAAGGAGAGACCCAGTTCTTC
CASRKEGETQFF
>TRBV5-1|-|13|TRBJ2-7|-
TGCGCCAGCAGCGCGCAGGGTGGCTACGAGCAGTACTTC
CASSAQGGYEQYF
>TRBV12-3/TRBV12-4|-|14|TRBJ1-2|few
TGTGCCAGCAGTCCTCGGACGCCTCTCTATGGCTACACCTTC
CASSPRTPLYGYTF
>TRBV29-1|-|12|TRBJ2-7|-
TGCAGCGTCGGGGGCACTTCCTACGAGCAGTACTTC
CSVGGTSYEQYF
>TRBV28|-|14|TRBJ2-7|-
TGTGCCAGCAGTTTAGCGCGCAGGAGGACCGAGCAGTACTTC
CASSLARRRTEQYF